This is a list of T cell receptor beta chains from one sample in a study of blood T cell repertoires in COVID-19. TCRdb's copy holds only in-frame clones and misses some; the assay was immunoSEQ multiplex PCR. The sample yields some 320,000 clones, around 90% seen once. Sequenced input: PBMCs or T cells enriched from blood (not recorded which). The origin of the receptors is a man in his 60s who had recovered from COVID-19. The CDR3 runs from the conserved cysteine through the conserved F or W. D genes are given only for firm matches. Only some rows state a clone size, as once, few, many or a class for expanded clones.

cdr3_nt: TGTGCCAGCAGTTTATCCGGAGTGTACAATGAGCAGTTCTTC
cdr3_aa: CASSLSGVYNEQFF
d_call: -
clone_size: -
v_call: TRBV28
j_call: TRBJ2-1

cdr3_nt: TGTGCCAGCAGCTTAATCAGCAGGGCAAATTCACCCCTCCACTTT
cdr3_aa: CASSLISRANSPLHF
d_call: -
clone_size: -
v_call: TRBV5-6
j_call: TRBJ1-6

cdr3_nt: TGTGCCAGCAGCTTAGGGGACAGAGTCTACAATGAGCAGTTCTTC
cdr3_aa: CASSLGDRVYNEQFF
d_call: TRBD1
clone_size: -
v_call: TRBV7-2
j_call: TRBJ2-1

cdr3_nt: TGTGCCAGTAGGAAAGCAGGGGCGTCAAACACTGAAGCTTTCTTT
cdr3_aa: CASRKAGASNTEAFF
d_call: -
clone_size: -
v_call: TRBV19
j_call: TRBJ1-1

cdr3_nt: TGTGCCAGTAGTGGGGTACAGAGCGGTAATTCACCCCTCCACTTT
cdr3_aa: CASSGVQSGNSPLHF
d_call: -
clone_size: -
v_call: TRBV19
j_call: TRBJ1-6

cdr3_nt: TGTGCCAGCAGCGGGCCCCTTGTAGATGAAAAACTGTTTTTT
cdr3_aa: CASSGPLVDEKLFF
d_call: -
clone_size: -
v_call: TRBV5-6
j_call: TRBJ1-4

cdr3_nt: TGCGCCAGCAGCTTCGTGCAGGGGGCAAAAGATACGCAGTATTTT
cdr3_aa: CASSFVQGAKDTQYF
d_call: TRBD1
clone_size: -
v_call: TRBV5-1
j_call: TRBJ2-3

cdr3_nt: TGTGCCAGCAGTGACAGGGCATACATTCAGTACTTC
cdr3_aa: CASSDRAYIQYF
d_call: -
clone_size: -
v_call: TRBV2
j_call: TRBJ2-4

cdr3_nt: TGTGCCAGCAGTTTGGGACTAGCGGGAGGGCTCGATGAGCAGTTCTTC
cdr3_aa: CASSLGLAGGLDEQFF
d_call: TRBD2
clone_size: -
v_call: TRBV2
j_call: TRBJ2-1

cdr3_nt: TGTGCCAGCAGCCTCGGACTAGCGGGACAGTACTTC
cdr3_aa: CASSLGLAGQYF
d_call: TRBD2
clone_size: -
v_call: TRBV5-4
j_call: TRBJ2-5

cdr3_nt: TGTGCCAGCAGCTTAACTCGGACTTCTTACACTGAAGCTTTCTTT
cdr3_aa: CASSLTRTSYTEAFF
d_call: -
clone_size: -
v_call: TRBV7-2
j_call: TRBJ1-1

cdr3_nt: TGTGCCAGCAGTCGAGTGACACCCTTTAATTCACCCCTCCACTTT
cdr3_aa: CASSRVTPFNSPLHF
d_call: -
clone_size: few
v_call: TRBV28
j_call: TRBJ1-6

cdr3_nt: TGTGCCAGCAGCTGGGGACAGGTTACCGGGGAGCTGTTTTTT
cdr3_aa: CASSWGQVTGELFF
d_call: TRBD1
clone_size: -
v_call: TRBV5-5
j_call: TRBJ2-2

cdr3_nt: TGTGCCAGCTCGGGCCTAGCGGGAGGCTCCTACGAGCAGTACTTC
cdr3_aa: CASSGLAGGSYEQYF
d_call: TRBD2
clone_size: -
v_call: TRBV19
j_call: TRBJ2-7

cdr3_nt: TGTGCCAGCAGACCTCCCCTGGGCAGCAATCAGCCCCAGCATTTT
cdr3_aa: CASRPPLGSNQPQHF
d_call: -
clone_size: -
v_call: TRBV28
j_call: TRBJ1-5

cdr3_nt: TGTGCCATCAGTGACTCTACTAGCGGTACCTACGAGCAGTACTTC
cdr3_aa: CAISDSTSGTYEQYF
d_call: TRBD2
clone_size: -
v_call: TRBV10-3
j_call: TRBJ2-7

cdr3_nt: TGTGCCACCAGTAGCCACTCGAACACTGAAGCTTTCTTT
cdr3_aa: CATSSHSNTEAFF
d_call: -
clone_size: -
v_call: TRBV15
j_call: TRBJ1-1

cdr3_nt: TGTGCCAGCAGTCTTCACAGCGGGAACTACAATGAGCAGTTCTTC
cdr3_aa: CASSLHSGNYNEQFF
d_call: TRBD2
clone_size: -
v_call: TRBV7-9
j_call: TRBJ2-1

cdr3_nt: TGTGCCAGCAGTCGTCAGGGGTACCAGCCCCAGCATTTT
cdr3_aa: CASSRQGYQPQHF
d_call: -
clone_size: -
v_call: TRBV6-5
j_call: TRBJ1-5

cdr3_nt: TGCGCCAGCAGCCTCACAGGGTCCTACGAGCAGTACTTC
cdr3_aa: CASSLTGSYEQYF
d_call: -
clone_size: -
v_call: TRBV5-1
j_call: TRBJ2-7

cdr3_nt: TGTGCCAGCATGACAGGGCCAGAAAAACTGTTTTTT
cdr3_aa: CASMTGPEKLFF
d_call: TRBD1
clone_size: -
v_call: TRBV28
j_call: TRBJ1-4

cdr3_nt: TGTGCCATCAGTGAGGGCGTAGCGGGAGCCTACAATGAGCAGTTCTTC
cdr3_aa: CAISEGVAGAYNEQFF
d_call: TRBD2
clone_size: -
v_call: TRBV10-3
j_call: TRBJ2-1

cdr3_nt: TGTGCCAGCAGCTCCATGGTAACATATGGCTACACCTTC
cdr3_aa: CASSSMVTYGYTF
d_call: -
clone_size: -
v_call: TRBV9
j_call: TRBJ1-2

cdr3_nt: TGTGCCAGCAGTTACCGCCAAGTCAGGGGCGGTATCCCCGACTATGGCTACACCTTC
cdr3_aa: CASSYRQVRGGIPDYGYTF
d_call: -
clone_size: -
v_call: TRBV6-2/TRBV6-3
j_call: TRBJ1-2

cdr3_nt: TGTGCCACCAGTGAAAGTGGGACAGGAGGCAATCAGCCCCAGCATTTT
cdr3_aa: CATSESGTGGNQPQHF
d_call: TRBD1
clone_size: -
v_call: TRBV24-1
j_call: TRBJ1-5

cdr3_nt: TGTGCCAGCAGTAGCCGGGAGAGCTCCTACAATGAGCAGTTCTTC
cdr3_aa: CASSSRESSYNEQFF
d_call: -
clone_size: -
v_call: TRBV7-3
j_call: TRBJ2-1

cdr3_nt: TGTGCCAGCTCACCGGGACTAGCGGGAGTTGAGCAGTTCTTC
cdr3_aa: CASSPGLAGVEQFF
d_call: TRBD2
clone_size: -
v_call: TRBV18
j_call: TRBJ2-1

cdr3_nt: TGTGCCACCAGTGATCCCGGCAGGGGGGACACTGAAGCTTTCTTT
cdr3_aa: CATSDPGRGDTEAFF
d_call: TRBD1
clone_size: -
v_call: TRBV24-1
j_call: TRBJ1-1

cdr3_nt: TGCGCCAGCAGCTCTAGCGGGAGTGTTTACGAGCAGTACTTC
cdr3_aa: CASSSSGSVYEQYF
d_call: TRBD2
clone_size: -
v_call: TRBV5-1
j_call: TRBJ2-7

cdr3_nt: TGTGCCAGCAGCCAAGATATCCTAAGCAATGAGCAGTTCTTC
cdr3_aa: CASSQDILSNEQFF
d_call: -
clone_size: -
v_call: TRBV4-2
j_call: TRBJ2-1

cdr3_nt: TGTGCCAGCATCCCAAGTAGCGGGAGAGGCGAGCAGTACTTC
cdr3_aa: CASIPSSGRGEQYF
d_call: TRBD2
clone_size: -
v_call: TRBV28
j_call: TRBJ2-7

cdr3_nt: TGCGCCAGCAGCTTGAGATCCGGGGCAGATACGCAGTATTTT
cdr3_aa: CASSLRSGADTQYF
d_call: -
clone_size: once
v_call: TRBV5-1
j_call: TRBJ2-3

cdr3_nt: TGCGCCAGCAGCTTGGCCCCGACAGGGGGGAACACTGAAGCTTTCTTT
cdr3_aa: CASSLAPTGGNTEAFF
d_call: TRBD1
clone_size: -
v_call: TRBV5-1
j_call: TRBJ1-1

cdr3_nt: TGTGCCAGCAGCGAGACTTTAAGGAGCTCCTATAATTCACCCCTCCACTTT
cdr3_aa: CASSETLRSSYNSPLHF
d_call: -
clone_size: -
v_call: TRBV7-9
j_call: TRBJ1-6

cdr3_nt: TGTGCCAGCAGCGTTTCCCCTAGCAAGCAAGAGACCCAGTACTTC
cdr3_aa: CASSVSPSKQETQYF
d_call: -
clone_size: -
v_call: TRBV9
j_call: TRBJ2-5

cdr3_nt: TGCGCCAGCAGTCGTATCCCTACAGGGGCCCCGAATTCACCCCTCCACTTT
cdr3_aa: CASSRIPTGAPNSPLHF
d_call: TRBD1
clone_size: -
v_call: TRBV23-1
j_call: TRBJ1-6

cdr3_nt: TGTGCCAGCAGTCAAAACAGGGGACGGCAGCCCCAGCATTTT
cdr3_aa: CASSQNRGRQPQHF
d_call: TRBD1
clone_size: once
v_call: TRBV28
j_call: TRBJ1-5

cdr3_nt: TGTGCCAGCAGCGCCGGGACAGCAAAGAACTATGGCTACACCTTC
cdr3_aa: CASSAGTAKNYGYTF
d_call: TRBD1
clone_size: -
v_call: TRBV9
j_call: TRBJ1-2

cdr3_nt: TGTGCCAGCAGTTTATTCGGGACAGGGAAAGGCTACACCTTC
cdr3_aa: CASSLFGTGKGYTF
d_call: TRBD1
clone_size: -
v_call: TRBV28
j_call: TRBJ1-2

cdr3_nt: TGTGCCAGCACCAGCCTAGGGGGCGGCTCAGAATCACCCCTCCACTTT
cdr3_aa: CASTSLGGGSESPLHF
d_call: TRBD1
clone_size: -
v_call: TRBV18
j_call: TRBJ1-6

cdr3_nt: TGTGCCACCAGCAGAGGACAGGGGGGAGGCACTGAAGCTTTCTTT
cdr3_aa: CATSRGQGGGTEAFF
d_call: TRBD1
clone_size: -
v_call: TRBV15
j_call: TRBJ1-1

cdr3_nt: TGCGCCAGCAGCTTTGGACAGGACTCCTACGAGCAGTACTTC
cdr3_aa: CASSFGQDSYEQYF
d_call: TRBD1
clone_size: -
v_call: TRBV5-1
j_call: TRBJ2-7

cdr3_nt: TGTGCCAGCAGCCGACTTGAGGCCAACGTCCTGACTTTC
cdr3_aa: CASSRLEANVLTF
d_call: -
clone_size: -
v_call: TRBV12-3/TRBV12-4
j_call: TRBJ2-6

cdr3_nt: TGCGCCAGCAGCTTGGGTCATTACAATGAGCAGTTCTTC
cdr3_aa: CASSLGHYNEQFF
d_call: -
clone_size: -
v_call: TRBV5-1
j_call: TRBJ2-1

cdr3_nt: TGTGCCAGCAGTCCGCTAGGAGGCACTGAAGCTTTCTTT
cdr3_aa: CASSPLGGTEAFF
d_call: -
clone_size: few
v_call: TRBV12-3/TRBV12-4
j_call: TRBJ1-1

cdr3_nt: TGCAGCGTCGCGCGGGACAGGGGCTATGGCTACACCTTC
cdr3_aa: CSVARDRGYGYTF
d_call: TRBD1
clone_size: -
v_call: TRBV29-1
j_call: TRBJ1-2

cdr3_nt: TGTGCCAGCAGGGCGGGGACAGAATACACCGGGGAGCTGTTTTTT
cdr3_aa: CASRAGTEYTGELFF
d_call: -
clone_size: -
v_call: TRBV5-4
j_call: TRBJ2-2

cdr3_nt: TGTGCCAGCAGCGGAATCCGGGACAGGGGGAACTACGAGCAGTACTTC
cdr3_aa: CASSGIRDRGNYEQYF
d_call: TRBD1
clone_size: -
v_call: TRBV5-6
j_call: TRBJ2-7

cdr3_nt: TGTGCCAGCAGACCATACCAAACCATTACAGGTTCGCCCATGAACACTGAAGCTTTCTTT
cdr3_aa: CASRPYQTITGSPMNTEAFF
d_call: -
clone_size: few
v_call: TRBV21-1
j_call: TRBJ1-1

cdr3_nt: TGTGCCAGCAGGAACCGGGACAGGGCATACAATGAGCAGTTCTTC
cdr3_aa: CASRNRDRAYNEQFF
d_call: TRBD1
clone_size: -
v_call: TRBV6-5
j_call: TRBJ2-1